This T cell receptor (beta chain) was documented in a study of graft-versus-host responses after intestinal transplantation. Study-level information: The recipients all started with anti-thymocyte globulin induction and then took tacrolimus and steroids for three to four years. Broader study findings: Circulating GvH clones peaking coincided with falling HvG clones soon after transplant.

A note on this clone: Its antigen is undetermined.

To release intraepithelial and lamina propria lymphocytes, the graft tissue was processed. The V segment lost 3 bases and the J segment 5 bases; nucleotides outside the gene matches: 4. The CDR3 has 15 residues. Germline CDR1 reads KGHSH; CDR2 reads LQKENI. Assay: immunoSEQ multiplex PCR; the TCRdb copy retains only in-frame clones and omits some. Counted here are tens of thousands of clones, around 90% occurring once; the ten biggest clones make up approximately 18%. The genes are TRBV18 and TRBJ2-5, with 12 bases fitting TRBD1. The specimen comprised ileum tissue, sampled about 200 days after intestinal transplant. This TCR came from a human patient who received an intestinal transplant, so some T cells may come from the graft donor. The DNA of the CDR3 is TGTGCCAGCTCACCCGGGACAGGGGGCTGGGAGACCCAGTACTTC. Its protein is CASSPGTGGWETQYF.